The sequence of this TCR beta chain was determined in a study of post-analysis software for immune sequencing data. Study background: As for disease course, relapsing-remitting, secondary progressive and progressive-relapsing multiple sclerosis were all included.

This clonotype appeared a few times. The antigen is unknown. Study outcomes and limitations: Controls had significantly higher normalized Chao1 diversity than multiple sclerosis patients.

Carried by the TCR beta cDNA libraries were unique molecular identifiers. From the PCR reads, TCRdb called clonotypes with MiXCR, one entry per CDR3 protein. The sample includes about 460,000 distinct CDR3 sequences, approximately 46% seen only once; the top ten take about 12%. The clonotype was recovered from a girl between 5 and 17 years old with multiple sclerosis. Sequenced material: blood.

DNA of the CDR3: TGTGCCAGCAGCCAAGATAGTCCCCTAGCTCTCTCCTACAATGAGCAGTTCTTC. This sequence encodes CASSQDSPLALSYNEQFF. The chain has TRBV3-1 and TRBJ2-1; perhaps TRBD2 as D (5 bases). The CDR3 extends over 18 amino acids. Germline V CDR1 and CDR2: LGHDT, YNNKEL (reference sequence). The V end lost 0 bases, the J end lost 0 bases, and 15 bases lay between the germline ends.